Listed here are 25 T cell receptor beta chains from one sample, sequenced in a study of blood T cell repertoires in COVID-19 (dated by TCRdb to the early 2020s). Library method: the immunoSEQ multiplex PCR assay. Not all clones reach the TCRdb copy of this immuneACCESS table, which keeps in-frame sequences only. Checked studies attribute under half of the gap to unresolved V genes and leave the rest unexplained. The sample table holds tens of thousands of clones, of which around 84% were seen once. The ten largest clones represent around 13% of the sample. The sequenced sample consisted of peripheral blood. The receptors stem from a man aged 45-60 years with active or convalescent COVID-19.

This clone was recorded once. The chain combines TRBV7-9 with TRBJ1-2; the match to TRBD1 covers 7 bases. Trimming took 2 bases from V and 1 from J; bases not matched to a gene: 7. CDR1 and CDR2 from the germline V gene are SEHNR and FQNEAQ (reference sequence). The CDR3 has 16 amino acids. The CDR3 sequence: CASSLLRQGDNYGYTF. CDR3 nucleotides: TGTGCCAGCAGCTTACTTCGGCAGGGGGATAACTATGGCTACACCTTC.

The chain is built from TRBV19 and TRBJ1-3; the D is unclear. V shed 5 bases and J shed 0 bases, with 11 bases lying between them. Germline-derived CDR1 and CDR2 are LNHDA and SQIVND (reference sequence). The CDR3 covers 15 residues. CDR3 residues: CASSSGLLSGNTIYF. CDR3 nucleotide sequence: TGTGCCAGTAGTTCCGGACTGCTCTCTGGAAACACCATATATTTT.

V gene TRBV9 combines with J gene TRBJ1-6, with D possibly being TRBD1 (5 bases). Between the trimmed V and J ends, which lost 3 bases and 7 bases, there was a span of 14 bases. CDR1 and CDR2 (germline): SGDLS, YYNGEE. This CDR3 has 15 amino acids. Written as DNA, the CDR3 is TGTGCCAGCAGCGCCGTGGCAGGGATGAATTCACCCCTCCACTTT. Translating gives CASSAVAGMNSPLHF.

The V gene is TRBV6-5, the J gene TRBJ2-5, with 8 bases aligning to TRBD1. In germline, CDR1 is MNHEY, CDR2 SVGAGI. V lost 0 bases, J lost 7 bases, and 7 bases stayed unmatched. The CDR3 extends over 15 amino acids. The DNA for the CDR3 is TGTGCCAGCAGTTACTCCACAGGGACAGGCGGGACCCAGTACTTC. Its protein is CASSYSTGTGGTQYF.

This clone was counted a few times. This sequence joins TRBV11-3 and TRBJ2-1; 8 bases line up with TRBD2. The CDR3 spans 16 residues. V was clipped by 1 base and J by 1 base; unmatched bases: 3. Germline CDR1 is SGHNT and CDR2 is YENEEA. CDR3 nucleotides: TGTGCCAGCAGCTTAGGTAGCGGGACGTCCTACAATGAGCAGTTCTTC. Translating it yields CASSLGSGTSYNEQFF.

This chain's CDR3 is CASIGSTGSGYTF. In nucleotides, the CDR3 is TGTGCCAGCATCGGAAGTACAGGGTCCGGCTACACCTTC. This chain connects TRBV28 to TRBJ1-2; tentative D call: TRBD1 (6 bases). The CDR3 is made up of 13 amino acids. Germline CDR1 and CDR2: MDHEN and SYDVKM. V dropped 7 bases and J dropped 8 bases, with 17 bases sitting between them.

V gene TRBV18 combines with J gene TRBJ2-5; TRBD2 aligns across 15 bases. The CDR3 length is 19 residues. Germline V gene data show CDR1 as KGHSH and CDR2 as LQKENI. Losses at the gene ends were 3 bases for V and 5 bases for J; bases not matched to a gene: 13. CDR3 region: CASSPLGLAGGHLSETQYF. CDR3 nucleotide sequence: TGTGCCAGCTCACCCCTCGGACTAGCGGGGGGGCATTTATCTGAGACCCAGTACTTC.

The chain joins TRBV7-9 to TRBJ2-1, with 10 bases aligning to TRBD2. The germline CDR1 and CDR2 sequences are SEHNR and FQNEAQ (reference sequence). The junction had 6 bases not matched to a gene; V was cut back by 3 bases and J by 7 bases. The CDR3 extends over 15 amino acids. The CDR3 loop is CASSLKRGGLNEQFF. The CDR3 DNA follows: TGTGCCAGCAGCTTGAAGCGGGGGGGCCTAAATGAGCAGTTCTTC. Complete variable domain (other parts from reference TRBV7-9 and TRBJ2-1): DTGVSQNPRHKITKRGQNVTFRCDPISEHNRLYWYRQTLGQGPEFLTYFQNEAQLEKSRLLSDRFSAERPKGSFSTLEIQRTEQGDSAMYLCASSLKRGGLNEQFFGPGTRLTVL.

This sequence joins TRBV5-6 and TRBJ1-3, with 8 nucleotides matching TRBD1. V gave up 5 bases and J gave up 0 bases; unmatched junction bases: 4. The V gene's germline CDR1 is SGHDT and CDR2 YYEEEE. The CDR3 consists of 15 residues. This CDR3 reads CASRETGGSGNTIYF. The CDR3 DNA reads TGTGCCAGCAGAGAAACAGGGGGCTCTGGAAACACCATATATTTT.

This clone was picked up a small number of times. The chain carries TRBV19 and TRBJ1-1; no firm D call. Trimming cost V 9 bases and J 4 bases, with 9 bases left between them. This CDR3 contains 11 residues. CDR1 LNHDA and CDR2 SQIVND come from the germline V gene (reference sequence). The CDR3 DNA reads TGTGCCAGCGAGGGAGTCACTGAAGCTTTCTTT. Protein: CASEGVTEAFF.

There are a few counts of this clone. Other DNA sequences in this specimen translate into the identical CDR3. V is TRBV29-1 and J is TRBJ2-7; D is perhaps TRBD1 (7 bases). Between the trimmed V and J ends, which lost 0 bases and 1 base, there was a span of 16 bases. This CDR3 region has 16 residues. Germline V gene lookup returns CDR1 SQVTM and CDR2 ANQGSEA. The CDR3 is CSVEDRVRGTSYEQYF. Written as DNA, the CDR3 is TGCAGCGTTGAAGATCGTGTCAGGGGGACTTCCTACGAGCAGTACTTC.

The chain recombines TRBV3-1 (or the pseudogene TRBV3-2) with TRBJ2-5; 7 nucleotides line up with TRBD2. The junction had 13 bases not matched to a gene; V was cut back by 4 bases and J by 5 bases. Germline V CDR1 and CDR2: LGHDT, YNNKEL (reference sequence). CDR3 length: 16 amino acids. The CDR3 reads CASSLSGGGVRETQYF. CDR3 in DNA: TGTGCCAGCAGCCTGTCAGGCGGGGGAGTAAGGGAGACCCAGTACTTC.

In its sample, this clone was seen once. J is TRBJ2-2 and V is TRBV2; D gene ambiguous. CDR3 length: 15 amino acids. Germline V lookup: CDR1 SNHLY, CDR2 FYNNEI. V was pared by 3 bases and J by 1 base, with 9 bases between. Here the CDR3 reads CASSDLQKNTGELFF. CDR3 nucleotides: TGTGCCAGCAGTGACTTGCAGAAGAACACCGGGGAGCTGTTTTTT.

The chain uses TRBV27 and TRBJ1-6; D remains unclear. Germline CDR1 reads MNHEY; CDR2 reads SMNVEV (reference sequence). This CDR3 contains 16 residues. The V end lost 5 bases, the J end lost 8 bases, and 19 bases lay between the germline ends. CDR3 amino acids: CASSTRGLLPDSPLHF. The CDR3, as DNA: TGTGCCAGCAGTACTCGAGGCCTGCTGCCCGATTCACCCCTCCACTTT.

Points on this clone: An end of the junction does not agree with germline; a read error may underlie this. The rearrangement joins TRBV14 to TRBJ2-4; 7 nucleotides match TRBD1. CDR1 SGHDN and CDR2 FVKESK come from the germline V gene. The CDR3 totals 12 residues. CDR3 nucleotide sequence: TGTGCCAGCAGCCAAGACGACGGACAGGTCCAATTC. Translation: CASSQDDGQVQF.

The chain recombines TRBV7-9 with TRBJ1-3; D unclear. The CDR3 runs 14 residues. V lost 2 bases and J lost 4, with 9 bases in between. Germline CDR1 reads SEHNR; CDR2 reads FQNEAQ (reference sequence). In DNA, the CDR3 is TGTGCCAGCAGCTTAATTACAGAGGGAAACACCATATATTTT. Its translation: CASSLITEGNTIYF.

The chain couples TRBV29-1 to TRBJ1-2, with TRBD1 identical over 7 bases. CDR1 and CDR2 from the germline V gene are SQVTM and ANQGSEA. The ends lost 3 bases at V and 4 bases at J; junction bases unmatched: 11. This CDR3 is 15 amino acids long. The CDR3 region is CSVDGRQGWGYGYTF. CDR3 nucleotides: TGCAGCGTTGACGGCAGACAGGGTTGGGGCTATGGCTACACCTTC. Drawing the rest from reference TRBV29-1 and TRBJ1-2, the complete variable domain is SAVISQKPSRDICQRGTSLTIQCQVDSQVTMMFWYRQQPGQSLTLIATANQGSEATYESGFVIDKFPISRPNLTFSTLTVSNMSPEDSSIYLCSVDGRQGWGYGYTFGSGTRLTVV.

The chain has TRBV5-1 and TRBJ1-6; 7 nucleotides line up with TRBD1. Trimming cost V 0 bases and J 6 bases; bases outside gene matches: 3. Germline CDR1 is SGHRS and CDR2 is YFSETQ. This CDR3 is 15 amino acids long. The CDR3 loop is CASSLEGASNSPLHF. CDR3 DNA sequence: TGCGCCAGCAGCTTGGAGGGGGCGAGTAATTCACCCCTCCACTTT.

The chain carries TRBV6-5 and TRBJ2-1; 13 bases align to TRBD2. The V and J ends lost 6 bases and 5 bases, in that order; junction bases with no gene match: 1. Germline V lookup: CDR1 MNHEY, CDR2 SVGAGI. The CDR3 is 14 residues long. This chain's CDR3 is CASSGTSGDNEQFF. The CDR3 bases are TGTGCCAGCAGCGGGACTAGCGGGGACAATGAGCAGTTCTTC.

The rearrangement uses TRBV19 and TRBJ1-2, with D perhaps TRBD1 (5 bases). This CDR3 has 15 residues. Trimming left V 6 bases short and J 2 bases short, with 16 bases between. Germline V gene data show CDR1 as LNHDA and CDR2 as SQIVND (reference sequence). This CDR3 reads CASSPSSGGNYGYTF. DNA of the CDR3: TGTGCCAGTAGCCCCTCCTCGGGGGGGAACTATGGCTACACCTTC.

The chain has TRBV7-8 and TRBJ2-1; 10 bases agree with TRBD2. Germline values: CDR1 SGHVS, CDR2 FQNEAQ. Trimming cost V 5 bases and J 5 bases; bases outside gene matches: 3. The length of the CDR3 is 14 residues. This CDR3 is CASSPTSGDNEQFF. Written as DNA, the CDR3 is TGTGCCAGCAGCCCTACTAGCGGGGACAATGAGCAGTTCTTC.

This clone has only one observation. The chain combines TRBV9 with TRBJ2-5; D possibly corresponds to TRBD1 (6 bases). The germline V and J ends were trimmed by 4 bases and 1 base, with 11 bases remaining between them. CDR1 and CDR2 (germline): SGDLS, YYNGEE. The CDR3 contains 14 residues. CDR3 region: CASSQGGSQETQYF. The CDR3, as DNA: TGTGCCAGCAGCCAAGGGGGTTCCCAAGAGACCCAGTACTTC.

The chain carries TRBV6-5 and TRBJ2-3; D possibly corresponds to TRBD1 (7 bases). Germline V CDR1 and CDR2: MNHEY, SVGAGI. The CDR3 is 15 residues long. V was shortened by 6 bases and J by 6 bases, with 19 bases between the two germline ends. The DNA of the CDR3 is TGTGCCAGCAGCCTAGGAGCAGGGGGGTTCGATACGCAGTATTTT. Translation: CASSLGAGGFDTQYF.

The genes are TRBV30 and TRBJ1-2; D possibly corresponds to TRBD1 (6 bases). Between the trimmed V and J ends, which lost 0 bases and 7 bases, there was a span of 15 bases. CDR1 is GTSNPN and CDR2 is SVGIG in the germline V gene (reference sequence). CDR3 length: 14 amino acids. CDR3 protein: CAWSVLGAHRGYTF. The CDR3 bases are TGTGCCTGGAGTGTACTGGGGGCGCACCGTGGCTACACCTTC.

The rearrangement uses TRBV12-5 and TRBJ1-4; no firm D call. This CDR3 has 13 residues. Looked up from germline, CDR1 is LGHNT and CDR2 is FRNRAP. V lost 5 bases and J 3 bases, leaving 7 bases between the germline ends. The CDR3 bases are TGTGCTAGTGGTGACTTACCTAATGAAAAACTGTTTTTT. Translation gives CASGDLPNEKLFF.